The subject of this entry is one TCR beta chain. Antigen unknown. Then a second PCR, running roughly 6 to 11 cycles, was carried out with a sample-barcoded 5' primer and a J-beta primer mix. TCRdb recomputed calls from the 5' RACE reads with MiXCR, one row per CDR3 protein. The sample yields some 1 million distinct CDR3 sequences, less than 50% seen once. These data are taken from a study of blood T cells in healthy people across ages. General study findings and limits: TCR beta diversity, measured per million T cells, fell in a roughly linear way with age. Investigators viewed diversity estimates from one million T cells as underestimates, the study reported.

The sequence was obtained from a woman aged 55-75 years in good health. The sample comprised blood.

CDR3 bases: TGTGCCAGCAGCTTAGAGGGAGGGCGGCCCTACAATGAGCAGTTCTTC. Amino acids: CASSLEGGRPYNEQFF. J is TRBJ2-1 and V is TRBV11-2, with 7 nucleotides matching TRBD2. Germline V gene lookup returns CDR1 SGHAT and CDR2 FQNNGV. The CDR3 length is 16 residues. V shed 0 bases, J shed 2 bases, and the junction held 4 bases outside the gene matches.